The 30 T cell receptor beta chains reported below all come from one sample, sequenced in a study of Ad26.COV2.S vaccination and SARS-CoV-2 variants. Here immunoSEQ multiplex PCR was the method, and the copy in TCRdb shows in-frame clones only, minus some. The table includes 300,000 to 400,000 clones, about 85% detected once. Stated treatment: around 19 received Ad26.COV2.S at low or high dose, single or two shots; about 5 received placebo; per-sample allocation not given. Repertoires come from day 63 after the first vaccine or placebo injection. This specimen consisted of peripheral blood, obtained in a trial of Ad26.COV2.S vaccine versus placebo. The receptors shown here come from a person between 18 and 65 years old who received the Ad26.COV2.S COVID-19 vaccine or a placebo.

The V call is TRBV28, the J call TRBJ2-1; 10 bases are a match to TRBD2. Per the germline V gene, CDR1 is MDHEN and CDR2 is SYDVKM. The CDR3 contains 15 residues. The V segment lost 5 bases and the J segment 1 base; nucleotides outside the gene matches: 2. This chain's CDR3 is CASSRTSGSYNEQFF. CDR3 DNA: TGTGCCAGCAGTCGGACTAGCGGATCCTACAATGAGCAGTTCTTC.

This clone came up a few times. This chain uses TRBV5-1 with TRBJ1-1, with a weak D call TRBD1 (6 bases). V was shortened by 3 bases and J by 8 bases, with 14 bases between the two germline ends. Germline V gives CDR1 SGHRS, CDR2 YFSETQ. The CDR3 totals 13 residues. The CDR3 sequence: CASSSELDREAFF. The CDR3 DNA sequence: TGCGCCAGCAGCTCTGAACTGGACAGAGAAGCTTTCTTT.

The CDR3 DNA is TGTGCCAGCAGCTTGGGGGTCCCGGGGGAGACCCAGTACTTC. Protein product: CASSLGVPGETQYF. V gene TRBV5-6 combines with J gene TRBJ2-5; the D gene is possibly TRBD2 (5 bases). The V end was cut by 0 bases, the J end by 5 bases, with 11 bases between. Germline V gives CDR1 SGHDT, CDR2 YYEEEE. This CDR3 comprises 14 residues.

The CDR3 DNA reads as TGTGCCAGCAGCTCCTCGCCCTACGAGCAGTACTTC. It codes for CASSSSPYEQYF. This sequence joins TRBV7-2 and TRBJ2-7; D remains ambiguous. Trimming removed 4 bases from V and 2 bases from J, with 6 bases in between. Germline CDR1 SGHTA, CDR2 FQGNSA. The CDR3 is 12 amino acids.

This clone was recorded a few times. The chain has TRBV11-3 and TRBJ2-1; D is possibly TRBD1 or TRBD2 (5 bases each). The V end lost 3 bases, the J end lost 9 bases, and 9 bases lay between the germline ends. The CDR3 length is 12 residues. Germline V CDR1 and CDR2: SGHNT, YENEEA. The DNA of the CDR3 is TGTGCCAGCAGCTTTTTGAGGGGTGAGCAGTTCTTC. This encodes CASSFLRGEQFF. Full variable domain (remainder filled in from reference TRBV11-3 and TRBJ2-1): EAGVVQSPRYKIIEKKQPVAFWCNPISGHNTLYWYLQNLGQGPELLIRYENEEAVDDSQLPKDRFSAERLKGVDSTLKIQPAELGDSAVYLCASSFLRGEQFFGPGTRLTVL.

J is TRBJ2-1 and V is TRBV19; 8 bases are shared with TRBD1. The junction had 7 bases not matched to a gene; V was cut back by 9 bases and J by 3 bases. CDR1 and CDR2 (germline): LNHDA, SQIVND (reference sequence). This CDR3 contains 14 residues. The CDR3 bases are TGTGCCAGATGGACAGGGCCCTTCTACAATGAGCAGTTCTTC. It encodes CARWTGPFYNEQFF.

This clone was found once. Compared with germline, one end of the junction differs, possibly owing to a read error. The J gene is TRBJ1-5, the V gene TRBV7-7, with unresolved D. Germline values: CDR1 SSHAT, CDR2 FNYEAQ (reference sequence). This CDR3 region has 14 residues. The CDR3 DNA reads TGTGCTAGCAGCTTTATTGATAGCAATCAGCCCCAGCATTTT. Its protein is CASSFIDSNQPQHF.

The chain links TRBV7-9 to TRBJ1-2; unclear D gene. Germline-derived CDR1 and CDR2 are SEHNR and FQNEAQ (reference sequence). CDR3 size: 11 residues. V lost 8 bases and J lost 6, with 10 bases in between. Here the CDR3 reads CASGHTNGYTF. In DNA form, the CDR3 reads TGTGCCAGCGGGCACACGAATGGCTACACCTTC.

The chain joins TRBV3-1 (or the pseudogene TRBV3-2) to TRBJ1-3, with D possibly being TRBD1 (6 bases). The CDR3 is made up of 19 amino acids. Germline CDR1 is LGHDT and CDR2 is YNNKEL (reference sequence). V lost 4 bases and J lost 0, with 22 bases in between. The CDR3 DNA reads TGTGCCAGCAGCCCACCTCGCGGGGGCAGCCTCGCCTCTGGAAACACCATATATTTT. Its protein is CASSPPRGGSLASGNTIYF.

The rearrangement links TRBV15 to TRBJ2-2, with 7 bases lining up with TRBD1. The V segment lost 0 bases and the J segment 3 bases; nucleotides outside the gene matches: 7. Germline V gene sequence: CDR1 LNHNV, CDR2 YYDKDF (reference sequence). CDR3 length: 17 residues. CDR3 nucleotide sequence: TGTGCCACCAGCAGAGATCGTCGAACAGGGGACACCGGGGAGCTGTTTTTT. This encodes CATSRDRRTGDTGELFF.

The rearrangement joins TRBV30 to TRBJ1-1, with 9 nucleotides matching TRBD1. V gave up 4 bases and J gave up 2 bases; unmatched junction bases: 8. CDR3 length: 15 amino acids. CDR1 is GTSNPN, CDR2 SVGIG, per germline (reference sequence). CDR3 sequence: CAWTQGQGVNTEAFF. Written as DNA, the CDR3 is TGTGCCTGGACCCAGGGACAGGGAGTTAACACTGAAGCTTTCTTT.

The count of this clone is one. The chain recombines TRBV9 with TRBJ1-1; D remains ambiguous. This CDR3 contains 14 residues. Germline CDR1 SGDLS, CDR2 YYNGEE. Deletions cut 3 bases from V and 4 bases from J, with 13 bases between. Written as DNA, the CDR3 is TGTGCCAGCAGCGCCAGAATCATTTCCACTGAAGCTTTCTTT. Translation: CASSARIISTEAFF. Variable domain in full (rest from reference TRBV9 and TRBJ1-1): DSGVTQTPKHLITATGQRVTLRCSPRSGDLSVYWYQQSLDQGLQFLIQYYNGEERAKGNILERFSAQQFPDLHSELNLSSLELGDSALYFCASSARIISTEAFFGQGTRLTVV.

The J gene is TRBJ1-5, the V gene TRBV30; 7 bases are a match to TRBD1. The CDR3 runs 13 residues. Per the germline V gene, CDR1 is GTSNPN and CDR2 is SVGIG (reference sequence). With V trimmed by 3 bases and J by 5 bases, 4 bases remained unmatched. CDR3 in DNA: TGTGCCTGGAGCCCCCAGGGGGATCAGCCCCAGCATTTT. It encodes CAWSPQGDQPQHF.

This clone was found a few times. V usage is TRBV5-4 and J usage is TRBJ1-2; D unclear. Germline V gene lookup returns CDR1 SGHNT and CDR2 YYREEE (reference sequence). The length of the CDR3 is 13 residues. V lost 0 bases and J lost 8, with 11 bases in between. This CDR3 reads CASSLGGKGGYTF. The CDR3 DNA sequence: TGTGCCAGCAGCTTGGGCGGGAAGGGAGGCTACACCTTC. The full variable domain, rest sourced from reference TRBV5-4 and TRBJ1-2, is ETGVTQSPTHLIKTRGQQVTLRCSSQSGHNTVSWYQQALGQGPQFIFQYYREEENGRGNFPPRFSGLQFPNYSSELNVNALELDDSALYLCASSLGGKGGYTFGSGTRLTVV.

This sequence joins TRBV7-9 and TRBJ1-4; D call uncertain. Germline V CDR1 and CDR2: SEHNR, FQNEAQ (reference sequence). This CDR3 region has 13 residues. Trimming removed 0 bases at V and 7 bases at J, with 6 bases between. CDR3 DNA sequence: TGTGCCAGCAGCTTAGCAGGGCTTGAAAAACTGTTTTTT. Protein: CASSLAGLEKLFF.

This clone was seen once. The chain joins TRBV7-6 to TRBJ2-2, with TRBD2 matching over 16 bases. The trim removed 3 bases at V and 2 bases at J, leaving 3 bases unmatched. The CDR3 totals 18 residues. The germline V gene has CDR1 SGHVS and CDR2 FNYEAQ. The CDR3 DNA is TGTGCCAGCAGCTTCGGGACTAGCGGGGGGGTAAACACCGGGGAGCTGTTTTTT. It encodes CASSFGTSGGVNTGELFF.

The J gene is TRBJ2-5, the V gene TRBV18; possibly TRBD2 for D (5 bases). There are 13 residues in the CDR3. Germline V gene data show CDR1 as KGHSH and CDR2 as LQKENI. Trimming cost V 6 bases and J 4 bases, with 12 bases left between them. CDR3 DNA sequence: TGTGCCAGCTCGTCACGGACTGGAGAGACCCAGTACTTC. Protein product: CASSSRTGETQYF.

The chain recombines TRBV6-2 or TRBV6-3 with TRBJ1-1, with D hard to call. Trimming pared 4 bases from V and 8 bases from J, leaving 11 bases between. The germline gives CDR1 MNHEY, CDR2 SVGEGT. The CDR3 is 12 amino acids. For the CDR3, the DNA is TGTGCCAGCAGTTGGTCGAGCTTAGAAGCTTTCTTT. It specifies CASSWSSLEAFF.

This clone was seen once. The chain carries TRBV6-2 or TRBV6-3 and TRBJ1-1; D is perhaps TRBD1 (5 bases). Trimming removed 6 bases from V and 1 base from J, with 15 bases in between. This CDR3 has 15 amino acids. Per germline, CDR1 MNHEY and CDR2 SVGEGT. The CDR3 region is CASSLVGGSNTEAFF. For the CDR3, the DNA is TGTGCCAGCAGCCTCGTCGGGGGGTCGAACACTGAAGCTTTCTTT.

This chain uses TRBV28 with TRBJ2-1; TRBD2 matches at 10 bases. This CDR3 region has 16 residues. CDR1 is MDHEN and CDR2 is SYDVKM in the germline V gene. Unmatched junction bases numbered 13, after V lost 8 bases and J lost 6 bases. The CDR3 protein is CASRLAGAIEINEQFF. The CDR3 nucleotides are TGTGCCAGCCGCCTAGCGGGGGCCATTGAGATCAATGAGCAGTTCTTC.

This sequence joins TRBV11-2 and TRBJ1-1; the match to TRBD1 covers 8 bases. Germline CDR1 and CDR2: SGHAT and FQNNGV. The CDR3 is 13 residues long. Trimming cost V 4 bases and J 7 bases; bases outside gene matches: 5. The CDR3 DNA sequence: TGTGCCAGCAGCTCGACAGGGGCTCGTGAAGCTTTCTTT. Protein sequence: CASSSTGAREAFF.

This chain's CDR3 is CASSFTGAEETQYF. The CDR3 coding sequence is TGCGCCAGCAGCTTTACGGGGGCCGAAGAGACCCAGTACTTC. The chain recombines TRBV5-1 with TRBJ2-5; D might be TRBD1 or TRBD2, each matching 6 bases. CDR1 and CDR2 from the germline V gene are SGHRS and YFSETQ. V was trimmed by 2 bases and J by 3 bases, leaving 11 bases between them. The CDR3 has 14 residues.

The genes are TRBV1 and TRBJ2-5. TRBV1 is a pseudogene. This CDR3 has 12 residues. The CDR3 is CTSSQDRAPQYF. The CDR3 DNA reads as TGCACCAGCAGCCAGGACCGGGCGCCCCAGTACTTC.

The CDR3 spells CASSKTGGRDTEAFF. CDR3 DNA sequence: TGTGCCAGCAGCAAAACAGGGGGCCGGGACACTGAAGCTTTCTTT. The chain is built from TRBV11-2 and TRBJ1-1; 9 bases match TRBD1. The V gene's germline CDR1 is SGHAT and CDR2 FQNNGV. This CDR3 has 15 amino acids. The junction had 7 bases not matched to a gene; V was cut back by 5 bases and J by 3 bases.

Only a few counts were recorded for this clone. The junction differs from germline at one of its ends, possibly a read error. The V and J genes are TRBV29-1 and TRBJ1-2, with D possibly being TRBD1 (6 bases). The CDR3 is 8 residues long. Germline CDR1 SQVTM, CDR2 ANQGSEA. The CDR3: CSVGHTFF. The CDR3 coding sequence is TGCAGCGTGGGACATACATTCTTC.

The rearrangement links TRBV28 to TRBJ2-2, with D unresolved. The CDR3 is made up of 14 amino acids. Looked up from germline, CDR1 is MDHEN and CDR2 is SYDVKM. V lost 7 bases and J 1 base, leaving 10 bases between the germline ends. The CDR3 loop is CASNPIRNTGELFF. The CDR3 region has the DNA TGTGCCAGCAACCCGATCCGGAACACCGGGGAGCTGTTTTTT.

This rearrangement joins TRBV5-6 to TRBJ1-6, with a possible D match to TRBD1 (5 bases). Germline CDR1 is SGHDT and CDR2 is YYEEEE. V was trimmed by 5 bases and J by 5 bases, leaving 14 bases between them. The CDR3 spans 15 residues. CDR3 nucleotides: TGTGCCAGCAGTCCGACCTGGGGGGATAATTCACCCCTCCACTTT. Translating it yields CASSPTWGDNSPLHF.

Only one count was recorded for this clone. The chain has TRBV9 and TRBJ2-5; the match to TRBD2 covers 13 bases. Germline-derived CDR1 and CDR2 are SGDLS and YYNGEE. The CDR3 runs 14 residues. After removal of 4 bases from V and 7 bases from J, the junction contained 4 bases not matched to a gene. This chain's CDR3 is CASSPRTSGGTQYF. The CDR3, as DNA: TGTGCCAGCAGCCCACGGACTAGCGGGGGGACCCAGTACTTC.

The gene calls are TRBV5-8 and TRBJ2-7; TRBD2 might be the D (5 bases). This CDR3 has 15 residues. Deletions cut 0 bases from V and 0 bases from J, with 10 bases between. Germline CDR1 and CDR2: SGHTS and YDEGEE. The CDR3 loop is CASSLDGLSSYEQYF. The CDR3 DNA sequence: TGTGCCAGCAGCTTGGACGGACTTAGCTCCTACGAGCAGTACTTC. Drawing the rest from reference TRBV5-8 and TRBJ2-7, the complete variable domain is EAGVTQSPTHLIKTRGQQATLRCSPISGHTSVYWYQQALGLGLQFLLWYDEGEERNRGNFPPRFSGRQFPNYSSELNVNALELEDSALYLCASSLDGLSSYEQYFGPGTRLTVT.

The V call is TRBV3-1 (or the pseudogene TRBV3-2), the J call TRBJ1-1; 9 bases fit TRBD1. Germline assignment: CDR1 LGHDT and CDR2 YNNKEL (reference sequence). Trimming removed 4 bases from V and 1 base from J; junction bases left unmatched: 7. The CDR3 is 16 amino acids. The CDR3 region has the DNA TGTGCCAGCAGCCCACACCCGGGACAGGGGAACACTGAAGCTTTCTTT. It is translated as CASSPHPGQGNTEAFF.